This T cell receptor (beta chain) was obtained from a study of T cell responses to AZD1222 COVID-19 vaccine (dated by TCRdb to about 2021). In the study overall: A total of 233 trial participants underwent TCR sequencing, of whom 207 received two doses of AZD1222 and about 25 received two doses of the MenACWY control vaccine. Enrollment into the trials was organized by age into subgroups of 18-55, 56-69 and 70-plus years, and those subgroups contained roughly 150, 30 and 60 TCR-sequenced participants, respectively. Study-wide conclusions, independent of this receptor: Because no day 14 peak-response samples were available, repertoires were characterized only after the peak T cell response. Reportedly, close to half of the unique spike-specific TCRs recognized epitopes lying outside the regions that are mutated in the B.1.351 and B.1.1.7 variants. Participants were mostly white British and included more females than males, and it was suggested by the authors that clonal diversity may have been underestimated. The whole spike protein was spanned by vaccine-associated CD4 TCRs, and dominant responses were seen in regions 160-218 and 743-854. Spike-specific TCR breadth and depth rose significantly after two AZD1222 doses compared with day 0 and with MenACWY recipients. Conclusions about previously exposed vaccinees are limited because only six or seven AZD1222 recipients were SARS-CoV-2 seropositive at baseline. In the small 56-69-year group, the increase in depth fell short of significance, most likely because of low power.

The sample's time point label, decoded: about 28 days (+/-7) after the second vaccine dose. AZD1222 recipients given second doses at about 4 weeks or at about 12 weeks were pooled, since spike-specific TCR depth and breadth were not found to differ between the two schedules. The vaccinee samples were drawn from two UK trials, COV001 and COV002, one of which was a single-blind randomized controlled phase 2/3 trial testing AZD1222 (ChAdOx1 nCoV-19) in healthy adults. Trial participant PBMC samples were collected at day 0 and day 28 after the second dose for TCRbeta chain sequencing. About this clone: Its antigen is unknown. No quality values exist for individual bases; no much larger clone is one base distant.

In the germline V gene (reference sequence), CDR1 corresponds to MNHEY and CDR2 to SMNVEV. The CDR3, from cysteine to phenylalanine, totals 11 residues. Only the CDR3 part of the read is kept: 33 bases, read in frame from the first base. The trim is 9 bases for V and 3 bases for J, with a gap of 7 bases between the germline ends. The CDR3 regions of human TCRbeta chains were subjected to immunosequencing. The study's own analysis went as follows. Repertoire TCRs were matched against a reference library of SARS-CoV-2-specific TCRs generated with the MIRA antigen-specificity platform. Breadth was defined as the fraction of unique TCRs that were SARS-CoV-2-associated, and depth was defined as the fraction of total T cells that were SARS-CoV-2-associated. Each spike-specific TCR was assigned to its reactive spike region and to a CD4 or CD8 class using the MIRA data. Log10-transformed breadth and depth values were compared by one-way ANOVA with Sidak's multiple comparisons tests. Drawn from immuneACCESS, this table holds only the in-frame rearrangements with V and J called that TCRdb kept. Clones are partly lost; checked studies trace under half to an unresolved V gene and leave the rest unexplained. V, J and clone size are taken as reported in that table, and D and trimming were inferred from the DNA itself. In this sample the table shows 73,000 or so clones, around 81% of which occur a single time. About 50% of the sample lies in the top ten.

The rearranged segments are TRBV27 and TRBJ2-3; too little of a D gene remains to name it. The TCR originated in an adult who received the AZD1222 COVID-19 vaccine. Sequenced material: peripheral blood, taken 28 days after the second AZD1222 dose. The sequence in DNA is TGTGCCAGATTGGGGACAGATACGCAGTATTTT. Its protein reads: CARLGTDTQYF.